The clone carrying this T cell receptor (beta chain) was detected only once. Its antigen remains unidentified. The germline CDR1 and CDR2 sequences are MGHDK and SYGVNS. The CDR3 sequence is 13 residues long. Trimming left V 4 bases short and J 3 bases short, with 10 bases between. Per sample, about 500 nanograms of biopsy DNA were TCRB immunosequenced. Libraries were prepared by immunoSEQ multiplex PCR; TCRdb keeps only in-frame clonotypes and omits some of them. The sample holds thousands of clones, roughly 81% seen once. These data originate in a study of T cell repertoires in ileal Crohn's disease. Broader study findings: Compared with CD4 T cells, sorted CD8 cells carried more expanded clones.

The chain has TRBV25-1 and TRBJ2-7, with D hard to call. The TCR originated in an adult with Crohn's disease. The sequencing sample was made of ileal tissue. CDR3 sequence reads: CASSGVVGYEQYF. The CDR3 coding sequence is TGTGCCAGCAGTGGGGTGGTCGGCTACGAGCAGTACTTC.